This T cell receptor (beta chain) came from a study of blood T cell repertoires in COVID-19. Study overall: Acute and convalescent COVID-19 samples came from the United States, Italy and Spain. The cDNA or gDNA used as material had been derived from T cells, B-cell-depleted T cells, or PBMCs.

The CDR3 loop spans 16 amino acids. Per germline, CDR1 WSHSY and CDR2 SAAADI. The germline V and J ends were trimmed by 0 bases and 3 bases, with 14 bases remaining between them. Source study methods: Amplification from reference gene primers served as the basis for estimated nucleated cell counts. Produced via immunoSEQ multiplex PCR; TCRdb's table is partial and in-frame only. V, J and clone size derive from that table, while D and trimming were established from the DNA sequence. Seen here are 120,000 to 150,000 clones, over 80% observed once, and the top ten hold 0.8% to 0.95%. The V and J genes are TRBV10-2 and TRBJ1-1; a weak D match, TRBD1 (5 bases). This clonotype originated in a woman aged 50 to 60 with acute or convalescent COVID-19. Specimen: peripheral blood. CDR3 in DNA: TGCGCCAGCAGTGAGTCTGAAGGCCGGGGGGACACTGAAGCTTTCTTT. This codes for CASSESEGRGDTEAFF.